Listed below are T cell receptor beta chains from one sample, sequenced in a study of blood T cell repertoires in COVID-19. Repertoires were generated with immunoSEQ multiplex PCR, while TCRdb's copy carries only in-frame clones and drops some. Of 200,000 to 250,000 clones in the sample, around 83% were seen once. The specimen was peripheral blood. These receptors all stem from a woman aged 45-60 years with COVID-19, enrolled during active disease. Each CDR3 is given with its conserved first and last residue. A D gene is named only where the DNA matches it firmly. Size is stated for part of the rows, as once, few or many counts, or as a class when the clone is expanded.

len,d_gene,abundance,v_gene,j_gene,CDR3aa,CDR3nt
15,-,-,TRBV7-6,TRBJ1-1,CASSLGGGASSEAFF,TGTGCCAGCAGCTTAGGTGGGGGCGCTTCATCTGAAGCTTTCTTT
15,-,-,TRBV27,TRBJ1-2,CASSAPSQGYRVYTF,TGTGCCAGCAGTGCCCCATCACAGGGATATAGAGTCTACACCTTC
13,TRBD1,-,TRBV19,TRBJ2-1,CASSPQTGNEQFF,TGTGCCAGTAGTCCCCAGACAGGGAATGAGCAGTTCTTC
9,-,-,TRBV7-8,TRBJ2-7,CATGYEQYF,TGTGCCACCGGCTACGAGCAGTACTTC
15,-,-,TRBV27,TRBJ1-6,CASKRESSYNSPLHF,TGTGCCTCAAAAAGGGAGAGCTCCTATAATTCACCCCTCCACTTT
14,TRBD1,-,TRBV5-1,TRBJ1-1,CASTVQGMRTEAFF,TGCGCCAGCACTGTACAGGGGATGAGGACTGAAGCTTTCTTT
18,TRBD2,once,TRBV9,TRBJ2-2,CASSVELAGGPGAGELFF,TGTGCCAGCAGCGTAGAGCTAGCGGGGGGGCCGGGAGCCGGGGAGCTGTTTTTT
16,TRBD1,-,TRBV6-2/TRBV6-3,TRBJ2-1,CASSLFRTGSYNEQFF,TGTGCCAGCAGTTTATTCAGGACAGGGTCCTACAATGAGCAGTTCTTC
15,-,-,TRBV9,TRBJ2-7,CASSPRAALSYEQYF,TGTGCCAGCAGCCCCCGAGCCGCCCTTTCCTACGAGCAGTACTTC
14,-,-,TRBV11-3,TRBJ2-1,CASGLGGPYNEQFF,TGTGCCAGCGGGCTCGGGGGGCCCTACAATGAGCAGTTCTTC
16,TRBD1,-,TRBV27,TRBJ1-1,CASTPDRGRPGAEAFF,TGTGCCAGCACACCGGACAGGGGGCGTCCAGGCGCCGAAGCTTTCTTT
15,TRBD1,-,TRBV7-2,TRBJ2-7,CASSSRTGFDNEQYF,TGTGCCAGCAGCTCTCGGACAGGGTTTGACAACGAGCAGTACTTC
16,TRBD1,-,TRBV18,TRBJ2-2,CASSPRQGVNTGELFF,TGTGCCAGCTCACCAAGACAGGGGGTGAACACCGGGGAGCTGTTTTTT
15,-,-,TRBV5-1,TRBJ1-2,CASSVQEAGNYGYTF,TGCGCCAGCAGTGTTCAGGAGGCGGGGAACTATGGCTACACCTTC
15,-,-,TRBV6-5,TRBJ2-3,CASSYTGTGGDTQYF,TGTGCCAGCAGTTACACCGGGACCGGGGGAGATACGCAGTATTTT
13,-,-,TRBV5-4,TRBJ2-1,CASSLDQGLEQFF,TGTGCCAGCAGCTTGGACCAGGGGTTGGAGCAGTTCTTC
15,TRBD1,-,TRBV10-3,TRBJ1-1,CAISPGTGGNTEAFF,TGTGCCATCAGTCCCGGGACAGGGGGCAACACTGAAGCTTTCTTT
13,-,few,TRBV30,TRBJ1-1,CAWSVRGRTEAFF,TGTGCCTGGAGTGTACGGGGTCGGACTGAAGCTTTCTTT
14,TRBD1,-,TRBV10-3,TRBJ1-2,CAISESRTGRGYTF,TGTGCCATCAGTGAGTCGAGGACAGGGAGAGGCTACACCTTC
20,-,-,TRBV9,TRBJ1-5,CASSVAIGQGRGFSNQPQHF,TGTGCCAGCAGCGTAGCTATTGGGCAGGGGAGGGGATTTAGCAATCAGCCCCAGCATTTT
17,TRBD1,-,TRBV18,TRBJ2-3,CASSPPGQLFGTDTQYF,TGTGCCAGCTCACCACCGGGACAGCTCTTCGGCACAGATACGCAGTATTTT
14,-,-,TRBV5-5,TRBJ1-1,CASSRLDVNTEAFF,TGTGCCAGCAGCCGCCTAGACGTGAACACTGAAGCTTTCTTT
17,TRBD1,-,TRBV4-1,TRBJ2-7,CASSQIVPDRGGYEQYF,TGCGCCAGCAGCCAAATCGTCCCGGACAGGGGTGGGTACGAGCAGTACTTC
13,-,few,TRBV5-1,TRBJ2-3,CASSARLTDTQYF,TGCGCCAGCAGCGCCCGACTGACAGATACGCAGTATTTT
17,-,-,TRBV5-1,TRBJ2-3,CASSSRGGASSTDTQYF,TGCGCCAGCAGCTCAAGGGGGGGAGCCTCTAGCACAGATACGCAGTATTTT
15,TRBD2,once,TRBV2,TRBJ2-1,CASSPSSGGVNEQFF,TGTGCCAGCAGCCCCAGCAGCGGGGGGGTCAATGAGCAGTTCTTC
14,-,-,TRBV2,TRBJ1-4,CASYNGATNEKLFF,TGTGCCAGCTATAACGGGGCAACTAATGAAAAACTGTTTTTT
17,-,-,TRBV11-2,TRBJ1-3,CASSLDFRRGRGNTIYF,TGTGCCAGCAGCTTAGATTTCCGCAGGGGCCGAGGAAACACCATATATTTT
16,TRBD2,-,TRBV6-2/TRBV6-3,TRBJ2-1,CASSPTSGGTLYEQFF,TGTGCCAGCAGTCCGACTAGCGGGGGGACCCTTTATGAGCAGTTCTTC
15,-,-,TRBV14,TRBJ1-2,CASSQDGEGSYGYTF,TGTGCCAGCAGCCAAGACGGGGAGGGGAGCTATGGCTACACCTTC
14,TRBD2,-,TRBV11-2,TRBJ2-7,CASSLMLAVREQYF,TGTGCCAGCAGCTTAATGCTAGCGGTACGGGAGCAGTACTTC
15,TRBD1,-,TRBV28,TRBJ1-5,CAATSQGANNQPQHF,TGTGCCGCGACCAGTCAGGGGGCGAACAATCAGCCCCAGCATTTT
16,-,-,TRBV5-8,TRBJ1-5,CASSLVIGAGYQPQHF,TGTGCCAGCAGCTTGGTGATAGGCGCAGGCTATCAGCCCCAGCATTTT
19,TRBD2,once,TRBV5-6,TRBJ2-1,CASSLAGTSGPSSYNEQFF,TGTGCCAGCAGCTTGGCCGGGACTAGCGGGCCGAGCTCCTACAATGAGCAGTTCTTC
13,-,-,TRBV11-2,TRBJ1-5,CASSSSGAQPQHF,TGTGCCAGCAGCTCCTCAGGGGCTCAGCCCCAGCATTTT
15,-,-,TRBV29-1,TRBJ2-2,CSVEEPVGGTGELFF,TGCAGCGTTGAAGAGCCTGTGGGGGGCACCGGGGAGCTGTTTTTT
14,-,few,TRBV28,TRBJ1-1,CASSSTGLNTEAFF,TGTGCCAGCAGTTCGACAGGTTTGAACACTGAAGCTTTCTTT
14,-,-,TRBV15,TRBJ1-5,CATSGRGSNQPQHF,TGTGCCACCAGCGGTCGGGGTAGCAATCAGCCCCAGCATTTT
14,-,-,TRBV6-5,TRBJ1-5,CATAGGARFPPQHF,TGTGCCACCGCCGGGGGGGCGCGTTTCCCGCCCCAGCATTTT
17,TRBD2,many,TRBV4-1,TRBJ2-1,CASSRGGLAALGNEQFF,TGCGCCAGCAGCCGGGGAGGACTAGCGGCCTTGGGGAATGAGCAGTTCTTC
15,-,-,TRBV7-8,TRBJ1-2,CASSLSRQGNYGYTF,TGTGCCAGCAGCTTAAGTCGTCAGGGCAACTATGGCTACACCTTC
19,TRBD2,once,TRBV7-8,TRBJ2-5,CASSLILRTSGGARETQYF,TGTGCCAGCAGCCTTATCCTGCGAACTAGCGGGGGGGCCAGGGAGACCCAGTACTTC
15,TRBD1,-,TRBV5-1,TRBJ1-2,CASSLRTGGDYGYTF,TGCGCCAGCAGCTTAAGGACAGGGGGGGACTATGGCTACACCTTC
14,TRBD2,-,TRBV6-4,TRBJ2-3,CASSVTGGRDTQYF,TGTGCCAGCAGTGTAACGGGGGGGCGTGATACGCAGTATTTT
13,-,-,TRBV5-6,TRBJ1-2,CASTFDRNYGYTF,TGTGCCAGCACCTTTGACAGAAACTATGGCTACACCTTC
16,-,-,TRBV5-5,TRBJ1-5,CASSLVLGGAPLPQHF,TGTGCCAGCAGCTTAGTCCTTGGGGGGGCCCCTTTGCCCCAGCATTTT